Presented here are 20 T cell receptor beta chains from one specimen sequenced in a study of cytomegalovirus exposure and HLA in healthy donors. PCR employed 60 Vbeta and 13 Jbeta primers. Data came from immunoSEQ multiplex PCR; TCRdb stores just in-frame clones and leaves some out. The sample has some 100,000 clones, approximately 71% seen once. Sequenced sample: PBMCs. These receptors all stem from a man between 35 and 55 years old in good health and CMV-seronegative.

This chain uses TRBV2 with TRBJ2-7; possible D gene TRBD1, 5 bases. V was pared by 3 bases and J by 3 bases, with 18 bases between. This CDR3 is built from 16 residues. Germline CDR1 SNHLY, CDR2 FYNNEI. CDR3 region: CASSEAVGQSVYEQYF. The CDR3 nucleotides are TGTGCCAGCAGTGAGGCAGTGGGGCAGAGCGTCTACGAGCAGTACTTC.

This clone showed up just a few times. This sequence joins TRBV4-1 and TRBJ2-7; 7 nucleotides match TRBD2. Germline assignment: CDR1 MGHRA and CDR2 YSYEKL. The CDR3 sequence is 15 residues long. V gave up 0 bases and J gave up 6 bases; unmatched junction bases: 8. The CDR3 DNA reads TGCGCCAGCAGCCAAGAATCGGGGGGTCTAGGCGAGCAGTACTTC. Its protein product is CASSQESGGLGEQYF.

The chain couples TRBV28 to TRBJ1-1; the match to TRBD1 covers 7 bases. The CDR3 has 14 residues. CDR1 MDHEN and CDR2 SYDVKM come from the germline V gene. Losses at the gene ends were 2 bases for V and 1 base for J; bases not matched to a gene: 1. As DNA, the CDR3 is TGTGCCAGCAGTTTACAGGGGGGGAACACTGAAGCTTTCTTT. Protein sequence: CASSLQGGNTEAFF.

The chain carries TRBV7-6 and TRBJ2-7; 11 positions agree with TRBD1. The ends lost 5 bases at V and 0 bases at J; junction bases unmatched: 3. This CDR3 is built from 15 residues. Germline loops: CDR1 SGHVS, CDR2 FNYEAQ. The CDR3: CASSTGTGGSYEQYF. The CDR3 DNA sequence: TGTGCCAGCAGCACCGGGACAGGGGGCTCCTACGAGCAGTACTTC.

The CDR3 loop reads CASSVGDSFAYEQYF. As DNA, the CDR3 is TGTGCCAGCAGCGTCGGAGACAGTTTCGCCTACGAGCAGTACTTC. The chain joins TRBV9 to TRBJ2-7; possible D gene TRBD1, 5 bases. Germline CDR1 and CDR2: SGDLS and YYNGEE. This CDR3 is built from 15 residues. V was pared by 2 bases and J by 2 bases, with 14 bases between. Looking up the rest from reference TRBV9 and TRBJ2-7 gives the full variable domain: DSGVTQTPKHLITATGQRVTLRCSPRSGDLSVYWYQQSLDQGLQFLIQYYNGEERAKGNILERFSAQQFPDLHSELNLSSLELGDSALYFCASSVGDSFAYEQYFGPGTRLTVT.

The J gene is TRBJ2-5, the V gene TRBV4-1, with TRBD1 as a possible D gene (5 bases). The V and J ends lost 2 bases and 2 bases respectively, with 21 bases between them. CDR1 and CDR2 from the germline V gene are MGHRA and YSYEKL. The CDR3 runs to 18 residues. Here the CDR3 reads CASSQLWGRMSWQETQYF. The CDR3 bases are TGCGCCAGCAGCCAACTCTGGGGCCGGATGAGTTGGCAAGAGACCCAGTACTTC.

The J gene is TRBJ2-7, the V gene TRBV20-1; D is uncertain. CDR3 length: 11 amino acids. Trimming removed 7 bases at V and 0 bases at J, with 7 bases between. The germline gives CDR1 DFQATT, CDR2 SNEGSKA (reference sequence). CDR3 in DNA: TGCAGTGGTGTCTTCTCCTACGAGCAGTACTTC. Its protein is CSGVFSYEQYF.

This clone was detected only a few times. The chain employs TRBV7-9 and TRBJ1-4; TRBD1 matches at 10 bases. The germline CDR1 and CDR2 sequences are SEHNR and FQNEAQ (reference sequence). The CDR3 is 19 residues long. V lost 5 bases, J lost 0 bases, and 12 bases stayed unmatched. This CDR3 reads CASSIRQGATSATNEKLFF. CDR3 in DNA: TGTGCCAGCAGCATCAGACAGGGGGCAACTTCCGCAACTAATGAAAAACTGTTTTTT.

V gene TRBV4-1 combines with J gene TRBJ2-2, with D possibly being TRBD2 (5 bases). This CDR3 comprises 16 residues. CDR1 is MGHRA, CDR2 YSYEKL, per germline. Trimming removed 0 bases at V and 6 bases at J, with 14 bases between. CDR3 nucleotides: TGCGCCAGCAGCCAAGATGAGCCGGGAAGGGCCGGGGAGCTGTTTTTT. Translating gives CASSQDEPGRAGELFF.

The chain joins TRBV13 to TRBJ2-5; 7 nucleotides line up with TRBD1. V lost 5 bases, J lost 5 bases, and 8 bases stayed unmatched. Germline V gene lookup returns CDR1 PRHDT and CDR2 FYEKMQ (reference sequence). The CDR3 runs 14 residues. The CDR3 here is CASSQGGVMETQYF. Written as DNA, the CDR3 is TGTGCCAGCAGCCAAGGGGGCGTGATGGAGACCCAGTACTTC.

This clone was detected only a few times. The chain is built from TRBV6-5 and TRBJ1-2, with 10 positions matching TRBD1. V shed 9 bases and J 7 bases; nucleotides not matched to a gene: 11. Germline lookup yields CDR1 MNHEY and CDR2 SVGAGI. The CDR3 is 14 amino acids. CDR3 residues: CASRETGGACGYTF. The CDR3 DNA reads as TGTGCCAGTAGGGAGACAGGGGGCGCATGTGGCTACACCTTC.

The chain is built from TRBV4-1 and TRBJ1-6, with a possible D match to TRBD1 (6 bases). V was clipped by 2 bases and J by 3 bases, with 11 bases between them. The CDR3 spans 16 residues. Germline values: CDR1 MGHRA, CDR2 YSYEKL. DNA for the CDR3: TGCGCCAGCAGCCAATCCGGGACAAGCTATAATTCACCCCTCCACTTT. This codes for CASSQSGTSYNSPLHF.

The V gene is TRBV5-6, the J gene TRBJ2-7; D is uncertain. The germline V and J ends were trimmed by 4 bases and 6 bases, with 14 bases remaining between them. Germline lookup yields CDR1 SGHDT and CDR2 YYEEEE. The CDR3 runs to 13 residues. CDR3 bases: TGTGCCAGCAGCCCGAATCCAGTTTGCGAGCAGTACTTC. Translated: CASSPNPVCEQYF.

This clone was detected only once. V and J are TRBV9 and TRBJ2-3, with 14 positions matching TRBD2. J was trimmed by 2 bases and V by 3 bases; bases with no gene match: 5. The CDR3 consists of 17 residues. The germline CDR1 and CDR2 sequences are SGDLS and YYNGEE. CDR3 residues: CASSDGTSGGTTDTQYF. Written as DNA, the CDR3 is TGTGCCAGCAGCGACGGGACTAGCGGGGGAACCACAGATACGCAGTATTTT.

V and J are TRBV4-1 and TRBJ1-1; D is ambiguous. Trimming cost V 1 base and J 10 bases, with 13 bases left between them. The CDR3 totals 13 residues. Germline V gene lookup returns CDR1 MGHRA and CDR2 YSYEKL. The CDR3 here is CASSQARGIRAFF. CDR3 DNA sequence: TGCGCCAGCAGCCAAGCTCGAGGGATACGAGCTTTCTTT.

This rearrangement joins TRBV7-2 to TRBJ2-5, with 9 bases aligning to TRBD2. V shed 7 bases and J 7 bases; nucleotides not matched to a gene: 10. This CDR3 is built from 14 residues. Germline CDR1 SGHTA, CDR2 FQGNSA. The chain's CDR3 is CASTPLAGVGTQYF. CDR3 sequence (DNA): TGTGCCAGCACGCCCTTAGCGGGGGTAGGGACCCAGTACTTC.

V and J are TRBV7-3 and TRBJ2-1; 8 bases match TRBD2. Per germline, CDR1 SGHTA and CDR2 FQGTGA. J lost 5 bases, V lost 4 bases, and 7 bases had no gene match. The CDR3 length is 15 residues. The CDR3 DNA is TGTGCCAGCAGCTCACACGGGGGGGTTAACAATGAGCAGTTCTTC. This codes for CASSSHGGVNNEQFF.

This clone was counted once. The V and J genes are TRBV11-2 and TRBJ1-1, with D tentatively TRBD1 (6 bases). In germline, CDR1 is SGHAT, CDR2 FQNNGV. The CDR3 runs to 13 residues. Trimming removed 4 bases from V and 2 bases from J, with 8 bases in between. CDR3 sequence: CASSSQGNTEAFF. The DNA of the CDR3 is TGTGCCAGCAGCTCACAGGGAAACACTGAAGCTTTCTTT.

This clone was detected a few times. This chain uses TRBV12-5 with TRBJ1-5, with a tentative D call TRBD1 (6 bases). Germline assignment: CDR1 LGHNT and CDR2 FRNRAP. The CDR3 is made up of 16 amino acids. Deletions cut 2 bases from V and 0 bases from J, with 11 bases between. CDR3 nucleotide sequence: TGTGCTAGTGGTTTGTCTACAGGGTTTAGCAATCAGCCCCAGCATTTT. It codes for CASGLSTGFSNQPQHF.

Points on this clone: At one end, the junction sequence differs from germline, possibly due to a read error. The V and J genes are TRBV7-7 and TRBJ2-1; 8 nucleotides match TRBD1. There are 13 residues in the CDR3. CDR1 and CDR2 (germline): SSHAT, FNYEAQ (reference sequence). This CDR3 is CASSLDRGNEQFF. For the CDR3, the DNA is TGTGCTAGCAGCTTAGACAGGGGCAATGAGCAGTTCTTC.